Below, one TCR beta chain is given with its context. The sample is drawn from a study of cytomegalovirus exposure and HLA in healthy donors. Germline lookup yields CDR1 MNHNY and CDR2 SVGAGI (reference sequence). The CDR3 extends over 12 amino acids. The J segment lost 9 bases and the V segment lost 5 bases, leaving 3 bases of the junction unmatched. PCR employed 60 Vbeta and 13 Jbeta primers. Clones were sequenced by immunoSEQ multiplex PCR, and TCRdb holds only the in-frame ones, with some missing. The sample yields 35,000 to 50,000 clones, 55% to 75% seen once. The rearrangement uses TRBV6-6 and TRBJ2-1, with 8 nucleotides matching TRBD2. The sequenced material came from PBMCs. This TCR derives from a man aged 60-69 years in good health and CMV-seropositive. In nucleotides, the CDR3 is TGTGCCAGCAGTCCACGGGAGGGTGAGCAGTTCTTC. Translating it yields CASSPREGEQFF.